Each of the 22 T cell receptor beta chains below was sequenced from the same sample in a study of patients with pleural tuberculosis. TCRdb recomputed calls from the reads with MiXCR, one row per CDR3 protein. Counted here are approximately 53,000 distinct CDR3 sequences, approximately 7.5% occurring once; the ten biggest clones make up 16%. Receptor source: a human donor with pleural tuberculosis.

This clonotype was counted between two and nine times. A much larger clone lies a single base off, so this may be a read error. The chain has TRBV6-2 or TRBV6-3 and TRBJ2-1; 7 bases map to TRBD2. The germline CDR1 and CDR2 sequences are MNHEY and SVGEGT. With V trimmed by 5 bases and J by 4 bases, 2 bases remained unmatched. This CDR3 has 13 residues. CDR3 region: CASSSGVYNEQFF. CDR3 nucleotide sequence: TGTGCCAGCAGTAGCGGGGTTTACAATGAGCAGTTCTTC.

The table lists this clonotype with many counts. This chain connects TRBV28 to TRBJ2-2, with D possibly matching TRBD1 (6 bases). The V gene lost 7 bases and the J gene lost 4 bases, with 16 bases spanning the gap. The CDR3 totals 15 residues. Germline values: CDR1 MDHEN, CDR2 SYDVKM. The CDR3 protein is CASTYRGTLTGELFF. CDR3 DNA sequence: TGTGCCAGCACATATAGAGGGACACTCACCGGGGAGCTGTTTTTT.

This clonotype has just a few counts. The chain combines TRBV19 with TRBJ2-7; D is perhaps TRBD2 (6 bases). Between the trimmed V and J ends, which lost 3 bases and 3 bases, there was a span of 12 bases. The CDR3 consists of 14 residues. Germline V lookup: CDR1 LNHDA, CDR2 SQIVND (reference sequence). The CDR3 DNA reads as TGTGCCAGTAGTATGGCGGGATTATTCTACGAGCAGTACTTC. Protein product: CASSMAGLFYEQYF.

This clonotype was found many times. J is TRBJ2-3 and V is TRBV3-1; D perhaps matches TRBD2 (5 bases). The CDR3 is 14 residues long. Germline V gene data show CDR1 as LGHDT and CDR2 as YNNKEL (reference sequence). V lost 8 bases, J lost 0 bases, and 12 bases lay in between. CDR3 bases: TGTGCCAGCGTACGGGATCCTAGCACAGATACGCAGTATTTT. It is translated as CASVRDPSTDTQYF.

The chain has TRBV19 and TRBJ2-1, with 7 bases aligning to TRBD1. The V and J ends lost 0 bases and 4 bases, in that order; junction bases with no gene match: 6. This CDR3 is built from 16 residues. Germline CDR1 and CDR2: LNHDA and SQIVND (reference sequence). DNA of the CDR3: TGTGCCAGTAGTATAGAAACAGGGGCTCGATACAATGAGCAGTTCTTC. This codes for CASSIETGARYNEQFF.

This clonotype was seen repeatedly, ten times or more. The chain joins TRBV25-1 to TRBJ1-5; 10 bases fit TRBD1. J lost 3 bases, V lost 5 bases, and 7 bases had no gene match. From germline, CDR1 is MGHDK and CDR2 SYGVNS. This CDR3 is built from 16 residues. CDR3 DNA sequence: TGTGCCAGCAGTCCCAGGGACAGGGGCCCCAATCAGCCCCAGCATTTT. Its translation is CASSPRDRGPNQPQHF.

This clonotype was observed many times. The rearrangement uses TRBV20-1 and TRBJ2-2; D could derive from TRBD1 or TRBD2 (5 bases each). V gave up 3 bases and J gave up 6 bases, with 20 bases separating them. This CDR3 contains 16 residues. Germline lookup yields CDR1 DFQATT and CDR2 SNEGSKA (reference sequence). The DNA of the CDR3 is TGCAGTGCTAGGCCAGCCCGGGGCTACCTCGCCGGGGAGCTGTTTTTT. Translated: CSARPARGYLAGELFF.

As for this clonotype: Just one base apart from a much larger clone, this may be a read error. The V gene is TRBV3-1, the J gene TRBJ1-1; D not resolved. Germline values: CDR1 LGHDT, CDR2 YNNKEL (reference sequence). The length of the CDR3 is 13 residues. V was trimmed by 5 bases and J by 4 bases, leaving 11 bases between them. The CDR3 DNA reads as TGTGCCAGCAGCTCAAAAGATGGCACTGAAGCTTTCTTT. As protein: CASSSKDGTEAFF. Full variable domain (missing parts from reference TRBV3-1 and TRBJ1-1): DTAVSQTPKYLVTQMGNDKSIKCEQNLGHDTMYWYKQDSKKFLKIMFSYNNKELIINETVPNRFSPKSPDKAHLNLHINSLELGDSAVYFCASSSKDGTEAFFGQGTRLTVV.

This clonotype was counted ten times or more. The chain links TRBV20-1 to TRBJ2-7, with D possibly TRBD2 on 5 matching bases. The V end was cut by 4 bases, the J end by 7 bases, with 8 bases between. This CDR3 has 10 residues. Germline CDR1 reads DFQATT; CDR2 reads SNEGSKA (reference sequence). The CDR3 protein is CSATGGEQYV. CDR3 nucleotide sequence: TGCAGTGCTACAGGCGGGGAGCAGTACGTC.

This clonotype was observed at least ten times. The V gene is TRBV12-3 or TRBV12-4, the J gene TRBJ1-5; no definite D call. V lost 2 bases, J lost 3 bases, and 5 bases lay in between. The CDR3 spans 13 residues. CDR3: CASSLTDNQPQHF. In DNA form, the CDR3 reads TGTGCCAGCAGTTTAACGGACAATCAGCCCCAGCATTTT.

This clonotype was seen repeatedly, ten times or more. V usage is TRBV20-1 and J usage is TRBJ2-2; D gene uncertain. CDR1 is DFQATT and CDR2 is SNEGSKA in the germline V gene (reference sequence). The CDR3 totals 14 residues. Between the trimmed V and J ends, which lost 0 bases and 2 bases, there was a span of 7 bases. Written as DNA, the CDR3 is TGCAGTGCTAGAGATCGCAACAACACCGGGGAGCTGTTTTTT. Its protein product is CSARDRNNTGELFF.

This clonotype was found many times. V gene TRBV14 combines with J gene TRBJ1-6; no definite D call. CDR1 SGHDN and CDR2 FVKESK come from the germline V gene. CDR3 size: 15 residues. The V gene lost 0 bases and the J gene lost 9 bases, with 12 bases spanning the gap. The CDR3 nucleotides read TGTGCCAGCAGCCAAGACGCGGGAATAACTTCACCCCTCCACTTT. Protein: CASSQDAGITSPLHF.

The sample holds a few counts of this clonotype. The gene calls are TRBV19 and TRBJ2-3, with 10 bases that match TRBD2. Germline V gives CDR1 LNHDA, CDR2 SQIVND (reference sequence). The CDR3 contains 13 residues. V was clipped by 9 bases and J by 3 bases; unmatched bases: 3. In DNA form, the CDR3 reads TGTGCCAGCAGCGGGAGGGTTACAGATACGCAGTATTTT. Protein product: CASSGRVTDTQYF. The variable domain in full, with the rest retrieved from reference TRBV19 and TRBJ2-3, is DGGITQSPKYLFRKEGQNVTLSCEQNLNHDAMYWYRQDPGQGLRLIYYSQIVNDFQKGDIAEGYSVSREKKESFPLTVTSAQKNPTAFYLCASSGRVTDTQYFGPGTRLTVL.

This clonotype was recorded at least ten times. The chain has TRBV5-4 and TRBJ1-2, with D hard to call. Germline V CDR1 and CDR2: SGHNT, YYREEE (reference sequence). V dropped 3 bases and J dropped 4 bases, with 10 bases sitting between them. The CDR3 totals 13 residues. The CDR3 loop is CASSSTRIYGYTF. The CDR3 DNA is TGTGCCAGCAGCTCAACTCGAATCTATGGCTACACCTTC.

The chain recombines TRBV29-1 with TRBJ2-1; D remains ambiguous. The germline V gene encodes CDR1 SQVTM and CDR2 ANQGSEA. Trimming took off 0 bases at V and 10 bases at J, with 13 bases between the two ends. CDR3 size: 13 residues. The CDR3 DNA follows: TGCAGCGTTGAAGATAGGTTCCGAGCCGAGCAGTTCTTC. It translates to CSVEDRFRAEQFF.

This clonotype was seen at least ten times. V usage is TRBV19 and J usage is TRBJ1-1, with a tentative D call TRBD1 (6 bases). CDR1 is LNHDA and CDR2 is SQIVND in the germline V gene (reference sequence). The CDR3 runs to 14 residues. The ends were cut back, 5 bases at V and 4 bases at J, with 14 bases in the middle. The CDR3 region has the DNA TGTGCCAGTAGTCCCGACAGGATAGGCACTGAAGCTTTCTTT. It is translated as CASSPDRIGTEAFF. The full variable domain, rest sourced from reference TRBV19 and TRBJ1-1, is DGGITQSPKYLFRKEGQNVTLSCEQNLNHDAMYWYRQDPGQGLRLIYYSQIVNDFQKGDIAEGYSVSREKKESFPLTVTSAQKNPTAFYLCASSPDRIGTEAFFGQGTRLTVV.

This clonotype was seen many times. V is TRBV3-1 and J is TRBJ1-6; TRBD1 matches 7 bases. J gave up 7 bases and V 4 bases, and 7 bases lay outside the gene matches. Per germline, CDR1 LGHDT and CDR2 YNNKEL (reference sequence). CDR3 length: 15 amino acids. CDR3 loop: CASSPIQGENSPLHF. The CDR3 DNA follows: TGTGCCAGCAGCCCTATCCAGGGGGAGAATTCACCCCTCCACTTT.

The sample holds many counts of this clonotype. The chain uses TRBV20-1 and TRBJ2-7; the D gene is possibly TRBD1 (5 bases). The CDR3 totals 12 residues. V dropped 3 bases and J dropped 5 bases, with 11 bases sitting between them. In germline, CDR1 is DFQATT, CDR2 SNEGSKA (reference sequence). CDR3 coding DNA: TGCAGTGCTAGTGCAGGGATCGACGAGCAGTACGTC. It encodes CSASAGIDEQYV.

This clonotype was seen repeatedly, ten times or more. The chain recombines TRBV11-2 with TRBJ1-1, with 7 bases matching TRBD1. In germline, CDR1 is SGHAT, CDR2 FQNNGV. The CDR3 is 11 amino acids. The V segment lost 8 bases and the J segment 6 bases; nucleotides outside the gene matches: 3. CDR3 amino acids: CASGTGAEAFF. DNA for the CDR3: TGTGCCAGCGGAACAGGGGCTGAAGCTTTCTTT.

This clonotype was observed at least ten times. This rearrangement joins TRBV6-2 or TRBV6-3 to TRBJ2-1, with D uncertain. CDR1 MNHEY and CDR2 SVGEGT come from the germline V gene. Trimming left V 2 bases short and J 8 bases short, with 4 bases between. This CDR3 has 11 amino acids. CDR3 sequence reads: CASSYGDEQFF. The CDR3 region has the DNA TGTGCCAGCAGTTACGGCGATGAGCAGTTCTTC.

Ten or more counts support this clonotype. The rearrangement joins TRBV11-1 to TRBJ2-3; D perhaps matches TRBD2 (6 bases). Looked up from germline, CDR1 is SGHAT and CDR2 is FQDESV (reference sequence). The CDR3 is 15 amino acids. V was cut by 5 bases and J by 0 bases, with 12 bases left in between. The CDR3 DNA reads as TGTGCCAGCAGCCGACTAGAGACTAGCACAGATACGCAGTATTTT. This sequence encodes CASSRLETSTDTQYF. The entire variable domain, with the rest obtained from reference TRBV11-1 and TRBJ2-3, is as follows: EAEVAQSPRYKITEKSQAVAFWCDPISGHATLYWYRQILGQGPELLVQFQDESVVDDSQLPKDRFSAERLKGVDSTLKIQPAELGDSAMYLCASSRLETSTDTQYFGPGTRLTVL.

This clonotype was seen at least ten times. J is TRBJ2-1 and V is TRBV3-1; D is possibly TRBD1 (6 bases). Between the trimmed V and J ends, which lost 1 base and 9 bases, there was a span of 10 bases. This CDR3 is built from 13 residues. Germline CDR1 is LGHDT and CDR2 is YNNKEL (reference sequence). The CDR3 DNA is TGTGCCAGCAGCCAAGTACAGGGCACTGAGCAGTTCTTC. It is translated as CASSQVQGTEQFF.